The 19 T cell receptor beta chains given below trace back to one sample, sequenced in a study of blood T cell repertoires in COVID-19. TCRdb's copy holds only in-frame clones and misses some; the assay was immunoSEQ multiplex PCR. The sample includes approximately 100,000 clones, roughly 92% of them seen just once. The sequenced sample consisted of peripheral blood. The receptors were sampled from a man aged 55 to 69 with acute or convalescent COVID-19.

This chain connects TRBV5-1 to TRBJ1-1; D might be TRBD1 (5 bases). The CDR3 has 13 amino acids. Germline loops: CDR1 SGHRS, CDR2 YFSETQ. The V and J ends lost 0 bases and 5 bases respectively, with 8 bases between them. The CDR3 loop is CASSLAWTTEAFF. Here the CDR3 DNA reads TGCGCCAGCAGCTTGGCTTGGACAACTGAAGCTTTCTTT. The full variable domain, in which reference TRBV5-1 and TRBJ1-1 provide the parts outside the CDR3, is KAGVTQTPRYLIKTRGQQVTLSCSPISGHRSVSWYQQTPGQGLQFLFEYFSETQRNKGNFPGRFSGRQFSNSRSEMNVSTLELGDSALYLCASSLAWTTEAFFGQGTRLTVV.

The genes are TRBV10-3 and TRBJ2-1, with TRBD1 identical over 10 bases. CDR3 length: 13 residues. Germline CDR1 and CDR2: ENHRY and SYGVKD. Trimming cost V 8 bases and J 7 bases; bases outside gene matches: 5. DNA of the CDR3: TGTGCCATCCGGACAGGGGGTAGGAATGAGCAGTTCTTC. Its translation is CAIRTGGRNEQFF.

This chain connects TRBV27 to TRBJ1-1; no definite D call. This CDR3 is 16 amino acids long. The germline CDR1 and CDR2 sequences are MNHEY and SMNVEV (reference sequence). V was shortened by 6 bases and J by 5 bases, with 22 bases between the two germline ends. The CDR3 protein is CASSSTRVAYGTEAFF. The CDR3 DNA reads TGTGCCAGCAGCTCAACCCGGGTGGCGTATGGGACTGAAGCTTTCTTT.

This rearrangement joins TRBV5-5 to TRBJ2-7, with D perhaps TRBD1 (6 bases). The CDR3 length is 14 residues. Looked up from germline, CDR1 is SGHKS and CDR2 is YYEKEE (reference sequence). V lost 2 bases and J lost 6, with 15 bases in between. The CDR3 sequence: CASSFSGELGEQYF. The CDR3 nucleotides read TGTGCCAGCAGCTTTTCAGGGGAACTCGGCGAGCAGTACTTC.

The rearrangement uses TRBV4-1 and TRBJ1-3; perhaps TRBD1 as D (5 bases). V lost 0 bases to trimming and J lost 0 bases, with 9 bases between them. Germline CDR1 MGHRA, CDR2 YSYEKL. The CDR3 extends over 16 amino acids. The CDR3 DNA reads as TGCGCCAGCAGCCAAGACAGGGCGTTCTCTGGAAACACCATATATTTT. Amino acids: CASSQDRAFSGNTIYF.

The CDR3 DNA reads TGTGCCAGTAGTATCCAGCAGGTTTCAGATCAGCCCCAGCATTTT. Translated: CASSIQQVSDQPQHF. This chain joins TRBV19 and TRBJ1-5; D not resolved. The CDR3 is 15 amino acids. Between the trimmed V and J ends, which lost 3 bases and 5 bases, there was a span of 14 bases. The germline V gene encodes CDR1 LNHDA and CDR2 SQIVND (reference sequence).

The chain joins TRBV5-1 to TRBJ2-7; 10 bases match TRBD1. The CDR3 totals 16 residues. V was clipped by 3 bases and J by 5 bases; unmatched bases: 11. The germline gives CDR1 SGHRS, CDR2 YFSETQ. CDR3 sequence: CASSSSDRGLDHEQYF. CDR3 nucleotides: TGCGCCAGCAGCTCCTCCGACAGGGGGCTAGACCACGAGCAGTACTTC.

The V gene is TRBV6-5, the J gene TRBJ2-5, with a weak D call TRBD2 (7 bases). V lost 0 bases, J lost 7 bases, and 18 bases lay in between. CDR1 is MNHEY, CDR2 SVGAGI, per germline. The CDR3 totals 16 residues. The chain's CDR3 is CASSYSRIARGGTQYF. The CDR3 DNA reads TGTGCCAGCAGTTACTCGAGAATAGCTAGGGGGGGGACCCAGTACTTC.

The genes are TRBV30 and TRBJ1-1; D is ambiguous. V lost 8 bases to trimming and J lost 1 base, with 8 bases between them. CDR3 size: 11 residues. The germline gives CDR1 GTSNPN, CDR2 SVGIG (reference sequence). CDR3 residues: CAGNRNTEAFF. For the CDR3, the DNA is TGTGCCGGAAACAGGAACACTGAAGCTTTCTTT.

This chain connects TRBV15 to TRBJ2-2; D ambiguous. From germline, CDR1 is LNHNV and CDR2 YYDKDF (reference sequence). V lost 1 base, J lost 8 bases, and 11 bases lay in between. The CDR3 length is 14 residues. CDR3 protein: CATSRGQESGELFF. CDR3 in DNA: TGTGCCACCAGCAGAGGACAAGAATCGGGGGAGCTGTTTTTT.

V gene TRBV14 combines with J gene TRBJ2-1; 10 positions match TRBD1. The CDR3 is made up of 16 amino acids. V gave up 0 bases and J gave up 7 bases; unmatched junction bases: 6. Germline CDR1 and CDR2: SGHDN and FVKESK. The CDR3 DNA reads TGTGCCAGCAGCCAAGACGTAGGACAGGGGGTTAATGAGCAGTTCTTC. Protein sequence: CASSQDVGQGVNEQFF.

The V gene is TRBV3-1 (or the pseudogene TRBV3-2), the J gene TRBJ2-5, with a possible D match to TRBD2 (6 bases). V lost 4 bases and J lost 1, with 10 bases in between. The V gene's germline CDR1 is LGHDT and CDR2 YNNKEL (reference sequence). CDR3 length equals 14 residues. In nucleotides, the CDR3 is TGTGCCAGCAGCCGGGTGGAGGGCCAAGAGACCCAGTACTTC. This codes for CASSRVEGQETQYF.

The chain employs TRBV9 and TRBJ2-1, with D possibly being TRBD2 (6 bases). The germline V gene encodes CDR1 SGDLS and CDR2 YYNGEE. The V and J ends lost 2 bases and 12 bases respectively, with 21 bases between them. The CDR3 has 15 residues. CDR3 bases: TGTGCCAGCAGCGTCGACGCGGGACTCACAGAGGGGCAGTTCTTC. It specifies CASSVDAGLTEGQFF.

V is TRBV15 and J is TRBJ1-6, with 10 positions matching TRBD1. The CDR3 sequence is 14 residues long. Germline V gene sequence: CDR1 LNHNV, CDR2 YYDKDF (reference sequence). V dropped 3 bases and J dropped 7; count of bases not matched to a gene: 0. Here the CDR3 reads CATSRGQGNSPLHF. Written as DNA, the CDR3 is TGTGCCACCAGCAGGGGACAGGGGAATTCACCCCTCCACTTT.

The rearrangement joins TRBV18 to TRBJ1-1, with 7 bases aligning to TRBD1. CDR1 and CDR2 from the germline V gene are KGHSH and LQKENI. Losses at the gene ends were 3 bases for V and 3 bases for J; bases not matched to a gene: 4. This CDR3 comprises 14 residues. This CDR3 is CASSPSGGHTEAFF. The CDR3 nucleotides read TGTGCCAGCTCACCCTCAGGGGGGCACACTGAAGCTTTCTTT.

This clone occurred a few times. The V call is TRBV5-1, the J call TRBJ1-3; D is unresolved. The CDR3 extends over 15 amino acids. Germline CDR1 SGHRS, CDR2 YFSETQ. V was pared by 1 base and J by 0 bases, with 8 bases between. The CDR3 nucleotides are TGCGCCAGCAGCTTGCTGGGGAGCTCTGGAAACACCATATATTTT. Translated: CASSLLGSSGNTIYF.

The chain links TRBV6-5 to TRBJ2-7; D is possibly TRBD2 (5 bases). V was trimmed by 6 bases and J by 5 bases, leaving 14 bases between them. The germline V gene has CDR1 MNHEY and CDR2 SVGAGI. The CDR3 extends over 13 amino acids. The CDR3 DNA sequence: TGTGCCAGCAGCGTGTCGAGGGTCCACGAGCAGTACTTC. Residues: CASSVSRVHEQYF.

The chain has TRBV18 and TRBJ2-1; TRBD1 is a possible D gene (5 bases). Germline values: CDR1 KGHSH, CDR2 LQKENI. This CDR3 is 15 amino acids long. Trimming shortened V by 2 bases and J by 4 bases, and 12 bases separated the two germline ends. CDR3 protein: CASSPKTALYNEQFF. Written as DNA, the CDR3 is TGTGCCAGCTCACCAAAGACAGCCTTATACAATGAGCAGTTCTTC.

The chain employs TRBV10-3 and TRBJ1-2, with 9 bases aligning to TRBD1. Unmatched junction bases numbered 7, after V lost 7 bases and J lost 7 bases. CDR3 length: 13 residues. CDR1 and CDR2 from the germline V gene are ENHRY and SYGVKD. CDR3 region: CAITPGQGGGYTF. The DNA of the CDR3 is TGTGCCATCACACCGGGACAGGGTGGTGGCTACACCTTC.